The 2 T cell receptor beta chains below come from one sample, sequenced in a study of control samples from healthy donors and cancer patients. Sequenced by immunoSEQ multiplex PCR; TCRdb stores in-frame clones only, minus some. In the table there are some 89,000 clones, over 65% of which are singletons. Sequencing input: blood. The source is a woman in her forties in good health.

V gene TRBV2 combines with J gene TRBJ1-6; 10 bases map to TRBD1. The CDR3 spans 15 residues. Trimming took 5 bases from V and 9 from J; bases not matched to a gene: 7. Germline V gene lookup returns CDR1 SNHLY and CDR2 FYNNEI. In nucleotides, the CDR3 is TGTGCCAGCAGTCAAACCGGGACAGGGGTTTCACCCCTCCACTTT. This gives the protein CASSQTGTGVSPLHF.

CDR3 region: CASASQGPGGYTF. In DNA form, the CDR3 reads TGTGCCAGCGCCTCTCAAGGCCCCGGGGGCTACACCTTC. This chain links TRBV21-1 with TRBJ1-2. TRBV21-1 corresponds to a pseudogene. This CDR3 has 13 amino acids.